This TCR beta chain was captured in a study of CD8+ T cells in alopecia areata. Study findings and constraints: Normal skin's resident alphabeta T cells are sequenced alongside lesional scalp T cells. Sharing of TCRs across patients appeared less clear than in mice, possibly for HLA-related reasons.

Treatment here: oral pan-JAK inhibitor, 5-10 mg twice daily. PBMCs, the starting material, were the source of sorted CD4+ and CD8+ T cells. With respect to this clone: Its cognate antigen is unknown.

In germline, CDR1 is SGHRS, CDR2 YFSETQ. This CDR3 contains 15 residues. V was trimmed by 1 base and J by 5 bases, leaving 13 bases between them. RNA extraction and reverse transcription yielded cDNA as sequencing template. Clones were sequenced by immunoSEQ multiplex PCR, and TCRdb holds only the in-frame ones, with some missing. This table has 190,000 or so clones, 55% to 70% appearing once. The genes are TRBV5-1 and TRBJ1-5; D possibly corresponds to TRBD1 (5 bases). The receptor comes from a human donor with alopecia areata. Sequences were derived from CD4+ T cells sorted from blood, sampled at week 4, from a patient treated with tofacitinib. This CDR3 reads CASSLRDSIHQPQHF. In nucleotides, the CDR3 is TGCGCCAGCAGCTTGAGAGACAGTATCCATCAGCCCCAGCATTTT.